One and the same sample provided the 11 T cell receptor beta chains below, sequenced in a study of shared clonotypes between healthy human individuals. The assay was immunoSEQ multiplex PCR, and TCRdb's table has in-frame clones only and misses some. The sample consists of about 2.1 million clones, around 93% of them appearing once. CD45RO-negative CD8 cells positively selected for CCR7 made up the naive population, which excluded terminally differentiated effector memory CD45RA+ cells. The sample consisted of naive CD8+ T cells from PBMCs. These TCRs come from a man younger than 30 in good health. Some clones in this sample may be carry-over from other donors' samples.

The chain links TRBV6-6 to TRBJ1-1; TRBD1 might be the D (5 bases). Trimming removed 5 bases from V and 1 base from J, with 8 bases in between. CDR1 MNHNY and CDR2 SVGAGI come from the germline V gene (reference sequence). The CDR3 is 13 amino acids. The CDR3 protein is CASSTTGNTEAFF. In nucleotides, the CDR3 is TGTGCCAGCAGTACCACAGGGAACACTGAAGCTTTCTTT.

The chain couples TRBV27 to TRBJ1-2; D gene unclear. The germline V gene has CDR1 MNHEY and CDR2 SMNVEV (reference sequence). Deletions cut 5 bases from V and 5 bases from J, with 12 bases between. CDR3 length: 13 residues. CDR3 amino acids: CASSPREPYGYTF. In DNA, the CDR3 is TGTGCCAGCAGTCCACGGGAGCCATATGGCTACACCTTC.

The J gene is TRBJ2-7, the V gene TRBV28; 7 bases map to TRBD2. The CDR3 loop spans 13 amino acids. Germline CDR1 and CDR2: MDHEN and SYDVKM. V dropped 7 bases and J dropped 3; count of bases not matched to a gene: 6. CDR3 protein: CASKGAGIYEQYF. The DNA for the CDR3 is TGTGCCAGCAAGGGAGCGGGAATCTACGAGCAGTACTTC.

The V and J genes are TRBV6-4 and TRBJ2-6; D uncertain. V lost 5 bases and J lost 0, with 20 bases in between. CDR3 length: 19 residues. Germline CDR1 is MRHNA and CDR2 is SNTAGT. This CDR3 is CASSPVLRRQSSGANVLTF. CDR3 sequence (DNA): TGTGCCAGCAGTCCGGTCCTGAGACGGCAGAGCTCTGGGGCCAACGTCCTGACTTTC.

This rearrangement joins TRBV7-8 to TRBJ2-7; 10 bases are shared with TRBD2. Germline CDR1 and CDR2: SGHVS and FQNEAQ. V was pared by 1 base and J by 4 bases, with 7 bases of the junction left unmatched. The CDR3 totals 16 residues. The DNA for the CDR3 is TGTGCCAGCAGCTTAGAAGGGGCTAGCGGGAGATACGAGCAGTACTTC. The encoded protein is CASSLEGASGRYEQYF.

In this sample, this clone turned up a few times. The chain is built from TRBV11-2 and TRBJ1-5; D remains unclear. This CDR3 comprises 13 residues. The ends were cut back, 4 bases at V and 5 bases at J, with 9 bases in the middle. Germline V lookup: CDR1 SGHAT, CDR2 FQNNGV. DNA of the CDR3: TGTGCCAGCAGCTGGGGTAAGGATCAGCCCCAGCATTTT. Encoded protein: CASSWGKDQPQHF.

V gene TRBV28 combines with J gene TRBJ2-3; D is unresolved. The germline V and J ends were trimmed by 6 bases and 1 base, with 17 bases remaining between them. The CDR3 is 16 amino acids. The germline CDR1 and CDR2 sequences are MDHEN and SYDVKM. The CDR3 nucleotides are TGTGCCAGCAGCTCCCGGGTCCTTGTCCGCACAGATACGCAGTATTTT. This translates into CASSSRVLVRTDTQYF.

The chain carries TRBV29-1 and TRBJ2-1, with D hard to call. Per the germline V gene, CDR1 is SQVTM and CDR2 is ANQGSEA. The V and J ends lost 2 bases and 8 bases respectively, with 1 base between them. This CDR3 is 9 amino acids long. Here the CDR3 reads CSVEHEQFF. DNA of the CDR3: TGCAGCGTTGAACATGAGCAGTTCTTC.

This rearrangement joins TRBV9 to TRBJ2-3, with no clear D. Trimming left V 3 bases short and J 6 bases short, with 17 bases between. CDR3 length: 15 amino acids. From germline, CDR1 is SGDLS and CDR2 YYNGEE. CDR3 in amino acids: CASSARPSKMDTQYF. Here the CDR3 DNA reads TGTGCCAGCAGCGCCCGACCGTCGAAGATGGATACGCAGTATTTT.

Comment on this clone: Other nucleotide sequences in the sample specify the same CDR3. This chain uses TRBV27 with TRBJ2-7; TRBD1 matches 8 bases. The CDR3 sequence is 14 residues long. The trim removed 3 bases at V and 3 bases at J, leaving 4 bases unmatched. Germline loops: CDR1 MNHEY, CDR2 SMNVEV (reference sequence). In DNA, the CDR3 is TGTGCCAGCAGTTTGGGTGACAGGGGCTACGAGCAGTACTTC. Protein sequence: CASSLGDRGYEQYF.

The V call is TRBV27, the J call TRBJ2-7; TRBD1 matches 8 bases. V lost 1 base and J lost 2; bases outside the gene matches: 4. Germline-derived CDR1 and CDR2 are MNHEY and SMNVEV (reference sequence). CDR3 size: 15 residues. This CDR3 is CASSLWGTGPYEQYF. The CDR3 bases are TGTGCCAGCAGTTTATGGGGGACAGGTCCCTACGAGCAGTACTTC.